This entry lists 8 T cell receptor beta chains sequenced from one sample in a study of blood T cell repertoires in COVID-19. Produced via immunoSEQ multiplex PCR; TCRdb's table is partial and in-frame only. The sample has around 220,000 clones, roughly 87% seen once. Sequenced: PBMCs or T cells enriched from blood (not recorded which). These receptor sequences come from a woman aged 25 to 39 with acute COVID-19.

This clone was picked up a small number of times. The chain has TRBV29-1 and TRBJ1-2; no firm D call. This CDR3 is 14 amino acids long. From germline, CDR1 is SQVTM and CDR2 ANQGSEA. The V gene lost 4 bases and the J gene lost 4 bases, with 16 bases spanning the gap. Here the CDR3 reads CSVGRGSPGYGYTF. As DNA, the CDR3 is TGCAGCGTTGGTCGGGGTTCTCCGGGCTATGGCTACACCTTC. Full variable domain (remainder filled in from reference TRBV29-1 and TRBJ1-2): SAVISQKPSRDICQRGTSLTIQCQVDSQVTMMFWYRQQPGQSLTLIATANQGSEATYESGFVIDKFPISRPNLTFSTLTVSNMSPEDSSIYLCSVGRGSPGYGYTFGSGTRLTVV.

Of note for this clone: The germline gene is not matched at one end of the junction; a read error may be the cause. The chain uses TRBV7-7 and TRBJ2-5; 9 positions match TRBD1. This CDR3 comprises 16 residues. Germline V gene sequence: CDR1 SSHAT, CDR2 FNYEAQ (reference sequence). The CDR3 reads CASSEDRGRVQETQYF. The CDR3 bases are TGTGCTAGCAGCGAGGACAGGGGAAGGGTCCAAGAGACCCAGTACTTC.

V usage is TRBV6-2 or TRBV6-3 and J usage is TRBJ2-5; D is ambiguous. CDR1 and CDR2 from the germline V gene are MNHEY and SVGEGT. Trimming pared 0 bases from V and 5 bases from J, leaving 4 bases between. CDR3 length equals 12 residues. The CDR3, as DNA: TGTGCCAGCAGTTACTCCAGTGAGACCCAGTACTTC. Its protein is CASSYSSETQYF.

J is TRBJ2-1 and V is TRBV7-9; 7 nucleotides match TRBD2. The CDR3 totals 15 residues. J lost 7 bases, V lost 5 bases, and 11 bases had no gene match. The germline gives CDR1 SEHNR, CDR2 FQNEAQ (reference sequence). The CDR3 sequence is CASSGRDGGLNEQFF. In DNA, the CDR3 is TGTGCCAGCAGCGGCCGGGACGGGGGACTAAATGAGCAGTTCTTC.

Points on this clone: The junction differs from germline at one of its ends, possibly a read error. This rearrangement joins TRBV12-3 or TRBV12-4 to TRBJ2-7; D remains unclear. The CDR3 totals 13 residues. The CDR3 DNA is TGTGCCAGCAGTCTCTCTATCTCCCACGAGCAGTACTTC. It translates to CASSLSISHEQYF.

The chain carries TRBV5-1 and TRBJ1-2; no reliable D call. Trimming cost V 0 bases and J 8 bases, with 29 bases left between them. CDR1 and CDR2 (germline): SGHRS, YFSETQ. The CDR3 has 19 residues. The CDR3 DNA reads as TGCGCCAGCAGCTTGGACGAGTTTAGGTCCTCACCTGCTACAGAGGGCTACACCTTC. Encoded protein: CASSLDEFRSSPATEGYTF.

The CDR3 here is CASRGQGDEQFF. The CDR3 nucleotides read TGTGCCAGCAGAGGACAGGGAGATGAGCAGTTCTTC. The rearrangement joins TRBV7-9 to TRBJ2-1; 8 bases map to TRBD1. The CDR3 runs 12 residues. Trimming removed 6 bases from V and 8 bases from J; junction bases left unmatched: 3. The germline V gene encodes CDR1 SEHNR and CDR2 FQNEAQ (reference sequence).

V usage is TRBV2 and J usage is TRBJ1-2; D gene ambiguous. The CDR3 totals 14 residues. Germline V gene data show CDR1 as SNHLY and CDR2 as FYNNEI. V lost 8 bases and J lost 5, with 18 bases in between. In DNA, the CDR3 is TGTGCCAGCCGTTCGCCGGAAGGAGGATATGGCTACACCTTC. Translation gives CASRSPEGGYGYTF.